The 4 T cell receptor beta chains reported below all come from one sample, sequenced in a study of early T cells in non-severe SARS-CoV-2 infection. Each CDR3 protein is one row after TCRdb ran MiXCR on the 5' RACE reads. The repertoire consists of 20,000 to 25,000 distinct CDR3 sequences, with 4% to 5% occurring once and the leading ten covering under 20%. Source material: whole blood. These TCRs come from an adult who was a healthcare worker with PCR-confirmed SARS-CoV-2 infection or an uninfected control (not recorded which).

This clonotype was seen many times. The CDR3: CASSPIDRAGRYEQYF. The CDR3 DNA sequence: TGTGCCAGCAGTCCCATAGACAGGGCAGGACGGTACGAGCAGTACTTC. This chain connects TRBV12-3 or TRBV12-4 to TRBJ2-7, with TRBD1 matching over 7 bases. J was trimmed by 4 bases and V by 5 bases; bases with no gene match: 14. The CDR3 length is 16 residues.

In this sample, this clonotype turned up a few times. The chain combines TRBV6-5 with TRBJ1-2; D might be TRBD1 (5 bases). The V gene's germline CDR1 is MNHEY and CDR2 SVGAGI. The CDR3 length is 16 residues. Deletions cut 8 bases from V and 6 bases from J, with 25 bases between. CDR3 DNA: TGTGCCAGCGGAAATGCCGGGACCGAAAAGCTTAATGGCTACACCTTC. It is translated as CASGNAGTEKLNGYTF.

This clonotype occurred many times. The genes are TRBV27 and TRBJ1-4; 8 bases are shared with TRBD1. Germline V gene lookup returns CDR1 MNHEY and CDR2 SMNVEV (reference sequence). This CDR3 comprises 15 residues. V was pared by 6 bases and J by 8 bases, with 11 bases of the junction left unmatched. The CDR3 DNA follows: TGTGCCAGCAGGACTACAGGGGGATCTCGGGAAAAACTGTTTTTT. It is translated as CASRTTGGSREKLFF.

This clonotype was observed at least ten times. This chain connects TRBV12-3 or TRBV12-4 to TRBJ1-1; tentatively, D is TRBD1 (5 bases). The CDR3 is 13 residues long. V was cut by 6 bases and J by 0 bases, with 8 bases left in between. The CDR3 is CASRGLVNTEAFF. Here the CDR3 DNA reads TGTGCCAGCAGGGGACTCGTGAACACTGAAGCTTTCTTT.